Below, one T cell receptor (beta chain) is given with its context. These data originate in a study of blood T cell repertoires in COVID-19. Overall study context: COVID-19 samples from acute and convalescent phases originated in the United States, Italy and Spain. Nucleic acid was either cDNA or gDNA, and it came from T cells, B-cell-depleted T cells, or PBMCs.

The repertoire was sequenced with immunoSEQ multiplex PCR; TCRdb's copy has only in-frame clones and lacks some. The sample holds approximately 300,000 clones, roughly 88% seen once. The CDR3 loop spans 15 amino acids. V usage is TRBV21-1 and J usage is TRBJ2-1; the DNA was not used to check the table's D call, TRBD2. TRBV21-1 is an annotated pseudogene. Sequencing was done on a sample of peripheral blood. The sequence was obtained from a woman in her forties or fifties with acute or convalescent COVID-19. The DNA of the CDR3 is TGTGCCAGCAGCAAAGTCGGGAGTATCTACAATGAGCAGTTCTTC. It translates to CASSKVGSIYNEQFF.